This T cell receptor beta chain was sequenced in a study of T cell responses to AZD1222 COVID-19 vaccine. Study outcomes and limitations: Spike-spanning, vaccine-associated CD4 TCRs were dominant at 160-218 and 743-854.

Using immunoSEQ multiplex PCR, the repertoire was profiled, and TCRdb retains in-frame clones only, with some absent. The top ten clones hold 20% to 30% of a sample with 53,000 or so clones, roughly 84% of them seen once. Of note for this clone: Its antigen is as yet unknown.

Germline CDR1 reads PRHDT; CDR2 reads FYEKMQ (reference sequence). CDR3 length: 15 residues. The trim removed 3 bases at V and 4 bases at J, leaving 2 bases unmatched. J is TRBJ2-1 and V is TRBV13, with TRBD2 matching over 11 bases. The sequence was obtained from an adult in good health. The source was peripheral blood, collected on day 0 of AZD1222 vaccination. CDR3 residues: CASSFSGRGYNEQFF. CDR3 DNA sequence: TGTGCCAGCAGCTTTAGCGGGAGGGGGTACAATGAGCAGTTCTTC. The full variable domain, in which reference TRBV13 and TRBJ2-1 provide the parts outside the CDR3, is AAGVIQSPRHLIKEKRETATLKCYPIPRHDTVYWYQQGPGQDPQFLISFYEKMQSDKGSIPDRFSAQQFSDYHSELNMSSLELGDSALYFCASSFSGRGYNEQFFGPGTRLTVL.